Shown below are 30 T cell receptor beta chains from a single sample sequenced in a study of identical twins (dated by TCRdb to 2016 to 2018). To prepare the library, 5' RACE was applied. Reads for this sample came from an Illumina HiSeq 2000. TCRdb ran its own pipeline on the public reads, namely fastp trimming at Q25 and MiXCR clone calling, and kept in-frame beta chains. CDR3 protein sequences are deduplicated, and each keeps its most common genes and DNA. This sample has roughly 1.6 million distinct CDR3 sequences in its table, and 25% to 35% of those were observed once. The ten biggest clones cover about 0.3% of the sample. The sample comprised cord blood. These TCRs come from a newborn girl in good health.

This clonotype showed up just a few times. The V gene is TRBV3-1, the J gene TRBJ2-1, with 8 bases aligning to TRBD2. Germline CDR1 and CDR2: LGHDT and YNNKEL (reference sequence). The CDR3 loop spans 16 amino acids. V dropped 1 base and J dropped 4; count of bases not matched to a gene: 6. The CDR3 coding sequence is TGTGCCAGCAGCCAAGGTTTGGCTAGCGGGTACAATGAGCAGTTCTTC. It codes for CASSQGLASGYNEQFF.

In its sample, this clonotype was seen a few times. This sequence joins TRBV20-1 and TRBJ1-2; no reliable D call. This CDR3 is built from 15 residues. The germline CDR1 and CDR2 sequences are DFQATT and SNEGSKA (reference sequence). The germline V and J ends were trimmed by 6 bases and 3 bases, with 20 bases remaining between them. The CDR3 region is CSAWGSIAHDYGYTF. The CDR3 DNA follows: TGCAGTGCGTGGGGTTCCATAGCCCACGACTATGGCTACACCTTC.

V gene TRBV19 combines with J gene TRBJ1-2; D is unclear. The CDR3 spans 12 residues. Germline V CDR1 and CDR2: LNHDA, SQIVND (reference sequence). The germline V and J ends were trimmed by 1 base and 2 bases, with 2 bases remaining between them. CDR3 sequence: CASSIANYGYTF. CDR3 coding DNA: TGTGCCAGTAGTATAGCCAACTATGGCTACACCTTC.

The genes are TRBV21-1 and TRBJ2-5; the table's D call TRBD1 went unverified against the DNA. The end of the DNA is better explained by TRBJ2-7, so the J call may be wrong. TRBV21-1 is a pseudogene. The CDR3 is made up of 15 amino acids. The CDR3 region is CASSKWAGEVDEQYF. The CDR3, as DNA: TGTGCCAGCAGCAAATGGGCAGGGGAGGTGGACGAGCAGTACTTC.

This clonotype was seen a few times. V gene TRBV6-6 combines with J gene TRBJ2-5; TRBD2 aligns across 8 bases. This CDR3 is 15 amino acids long. V gave up 5 bases and J gave up 3 bases; unmatched junction bases: 8. CDR1 and CDR2 (germline): MNHNY, SVGAGI (reference sequence). The CDR3 bases are TGTGCCAGCAGTCCCGGGAATAGCGGGGAAGAGACCCAGTACTTC. It yields the protein CASSPGNSGEETQYF.

This clonotype has a handful of counts. The rearrangement links TRBV20-1 to TRBJ2-1, with D unclear. Germline-derived CDR1 and CDR2 are DFQATT and SNEGSKA (reference sequence). Trimming removed 0 bases from V and 2 bases from J, with 11 bases in between. The CDR3 contains 15 residues. This CDR3 is CSARDRGGPYNEQFF. The CDR3 DNA reads as TGCAGTGCTAGAGATCGAGGTGGCCCCTACAATGAGCAGTTCTTC.

V and J are TRBV12-3 or TRBV12-4 and TRBJ2-6, with 11 bases lining up with TRBD2. CDR3 size: 18 residues. The junction had 7 bases not matched to a gene; V was cut back by 5 bases and J by 1 base. DNA for the CDR3: TGTGCCAGCAGTCTCCCCGGACTAGCGGGTTCTGGGGCCAACGTCCTGACTTTC. It encodes CASSLPGLAGSGANVLTF.

The chain is built from TRBV7-2 and TRBJ2-3; a possible D gene is TRBD1 (6 bases). Trimming removed 4 bases from V and 4 bases from J, with 15 bases in between. Looked up from germline, CDR1 is SGHTA and CDR2 is FQGNSA. This CDR3 has 15 amino acids. CDR3 in amino acids: CASSSWTVGADTQYF. The CDR3 DNA follows: TGTGCCAGCAGCTCTTGGACAGTAGGGGCAGATACGCAGTATTTT.

The J gene is TRBJ1-1, the V gene TRBV12-3 or TRBV12-4; no clear D. The CDR3 is 14 residues long. V shed 2 bases and J shed 4 bases, with 11 bases lying between them. The CDR3 nucleotides read TGTGCCAGCAGTTTATTAGCGGGAGCCACTGAAGCTTTCTTT. It encodes CASSLLAGATEAFF.

This chain links TRBV7-2 with TRBJ2-5, with D perhaps matching TRBD2 (5 bases). This CDR3 spans 15 amino acids. Looked up from germline, CDR1 is SGHTA and CDR2 is FQGNSA. V lost 5 bases, J lost 11 bases, and 24 bases lay in between. This chain's CDR3 is CASSVRLPPLGEQYF. The DNA for the CDR3 is TGTGCCAGCAGCGTTAGACTACCACCCCTAGGTGAGCAGTACTTC. Filled out from reference TRBV7-2 and TRBJ2-5, the complete variable domain reads GAGVSQSPSNKVTEKGKDVELRCDPISGHTALYWYRQSLGQGLEFLIYFQGNSAPDKSGLPSDRFSAERTGGSVSTLTIQRTQQEDSAVYLCASSVRLPPLGEQYFGPGTRLLVL.

The chain has TRBV18 and TRBJ2-7, with D hard to call. The CDR3 contains 13 residues. V was cut by 6 bases and J by 2 bases, with 11 bases left in between. Germline V gene data show CDR1 as KGHSH and CDR2 as LQKENI. CDR3 DNA sequence: TGTGCCAGCTCTACGACACTCACCTACGAGCAGTACTTC. This codes for CASSTTLTYEQYF.

With regard to this clonotype: A read error may be the cause here, since a much bigger clone is one base away. This chain links TRBV29-1 with TRBJ2-7, with a weak D call TRBD1 (6 bases). Germline V CDR1 and CDR2: SQVTM, ANQGSEA. V lost 0 bases and J 1 base, leaving 10 bases between the germline ends. The CDR3 runs 14 residues. The CDR3: CSVEDPDRSYEQYF. The CDR3 DNA follows: TGCAGCGTTGAAGATCCCGACAGGTCCTACGAGCAGTACTTC.

The rearrangement uses TRBV28 and TRBJ2-2; no clear D. Trimming left V 2 bases short and J 7 bases short, with 11 bases between. Germline-derived CDR1 and CDR2 are MDHEN and SYDVKM. The CDR3 totals 14 residues. CDR3 sequence (DNA): TGTGCCAGCAGTTTAGTTATGGGGTACGGGGAGCTGTTTTTT. Protein sequence: CASSLVMGYGELFF.

This clonotype turned up a few times. The chain uses TRBV9 and TRBJ2-1, with D perhaps TRBD1 (7 bases). The CDR3 has 15 residues. Germline V gene data show CDR1 as SGDLS and CDR2 as YYNGEE. The V end was cut by 0 bases, the J end by 6 bases, with 13 bases between. The CDR3 DNA follows: TGTGCCAGCAGCGTAGCGGCAGGGGGGAGCAATGAGCAGTTCTTC. This encodes CASSVAAGGSNEQFF.

V is TRBV5-6 and J is TRBJ2-1, with D perhaps assigned TRBD1 or TRBD2 (5 bases each). Per the germline V gene, CDR1 is SGHDT and CDR2 is YYEEEE. The CDR3 covers 13 residues. Deletions cut 3 bases from V and 13 bases from J, with 17 bases between. The CDR3 spells CASSSSLTGTQFF. The CDR3 region has the DNA TGTGCCAGCAGCTCCAGTCTTACGGGGACCCAGTTCTTC.

The rearrangement links TRBV11-2 to TRBJ2-7; the match to TRBD2 covers 11 bases. Near its end, the DNA agrees better with TRBJ2-5, so the J call may be wrong. The germline CDR1 and CDR2 sequences are SGHAT and FQNNGV. This CDR3 is built from 17 residues. CDR3 amino acids: CASSLTSGSFDGKTQYF. CDR3 bases: TGTGCCAGCAGCTTAACTAGCGGGAGCTTCGATGGAAAGACCCAGTACTTC.

V and J are TRBV3-1 and TRBJ2-4; tentative D call: TRBD2 (5 bases). This CDR3 has 13 residues. The germline gives CDR1 LGHDT, CDR2 YNNKEL (reference sequence). The V gene lost 3 bases and the J gene lost 9 bases, with 12 bases spanning the gap. CDR3 sequence (DNA): TGTGCCAGCAGCCATGGCCGGCGGGCCATTCAGTACTTC. This codes for CASSHGRRAIQYF.

This clonotype was seen only a few times. The CDR3, as DNA: TGTGCCAGCAGCCAAGGTTACAGAGGGGGAATGGATACGCAGTATTTT. It translates to CASSQGYRGGMDTQYF. This sequence joins TRBV14 and TRBJ2-3, with a weak D call TRBD1 (6 bases). This CDR3 spans 16 amino acids. Germline V gives CDR1 SGHDN, CDR2 FVKESK. V was shortened by 1 base and J by 6 bases, with 17 bases between the two germline ends. The entire variable domain, with the rest obtained from reference TRBV14 and TRBJ2-3, is as follows: EAGVTQFPSHSVIEKGQTVTLRCDPISGHDNLYWYRRVMGKEIKFLLHFVKESKQDESGMPNNRFLAERTGGTYSTLKVQPAELEDSGVYFCASSQGYRGGMDTQYFGPGTRLTVL.

A word on this clonotype: One end of the junction is discordant with germline, which a read error may explain. This rearrangement joins TRBV4-2 to TRBJ2-3; 11 bases are a match to TRBD2. CDR1 and CDR2 (germline): LGHNA, YNFKEQ. The CDR3 runs to 15 residues. The CDR3 DNA sequence: TGTGCCAGCGGCCAAGAGGGTCTAGCGGGAGGCACGCAGTATTTT. Protein: CASGQEGLAGGTQYF.

The chain combines TRBV20-1 with TRBJ1-6; TRBD1 matches at 8 bases. The CDR3 runs to 16 residues. V was pared by 0 bases and J by 5 bases, with 6 bases of the junction left unmatched. Germline V gene lookup returns CDR1 DFQATT and CDR2 SNEGSKA (reference sequence). This CDR3 is CSAREPDRGDNSPLHF. Here the CDR3 DNA reads TGCAGTGCTAGAGAACCCGACAGGGGTGATAATTCACCCCTCCACTTT.

This chain connects TRBV12-3 or TRBV12-4 to TRBJ2-3; 8 bases map to TRBD2. CDR3 size: 15 residues. Unmatched junction bases numbered 5, after V lost 1 base and J lost 5 bases. The CDR3 nucleotides read TGTGCCAGCAGTTTAGAAGGGACTAGGGTAGATACGCAGTATTTT. Translated, it gives CASSLEGTRVDTQYF.

The chain links TRBV19 to TRBJ1-2, with 7 bases that match TRBD1. CDR3 length equals 14 residues. CDR1 is LNHDA, CDR2 SQIVND, per germline (reference sequence). After removal of 5 bases from V and 6 bases from J, the junction contained 9 bases not matched to a gene. This CDR3 is CASSPGQDRHGYTF. CDR3 DNA sequence: TGTGCCAGTAGTCCCGGACAGGATCGGCATGGCTACACCTTC.

This clonotype was detected a few times. The chain combines TRBV15 with TRBJ1-5, with D perhaps TRBD1 (5 bases). CDR1 is LNHNV, CDR2 YYDKDF, per germline (reference sequence). The CDR3 length is 15 residues. V was cut by 2 bases and J by 0 bases, with 8 bases left in between. CDR3 nucleotide sequence: TGTGCCACCAGCAGAACAGGATATAGCAATCAGCCCCAGCATTTT. It codes for CATSRTGYSNQPQHF.

The chain combines TRBV6-5 with TRBJ2-4, with D perhaps being TRBD1 or TRBD2 (5 bases each). The V and J ends lost 2 bases and 13 bases respectively, with 15 bases between them. CDR3 length equals 13 residues. CDR1 MNHEY and CDR2 SVGAGI come from the germline V gene. For the CDR3, the DNA is TGTGCCAGCAGTTACGGGGCAGGGTGGGAGCAGTACTTC. The encoded protein is CASSYGAGWEQYF.

This chain uses TRBV20-1 with TRBJ2-5, with 13 nucleotides matching TRBD2. The CDR3 runs 15 residues. The germline V gene has CDR1 DFQATT and CDR2 SNEGSKA (reference sequence). V lost 3 bases and J lost 0; bases outside the gene matches: 1. CDR3 in amino acids: CSARGLAGYQETQYF. CDR3 coding DNA: TGCAGTGCTAGGGGACTAGCGGGGTACCAAGAGACCCAGTACTTC.

This chain links TRBV6-1 with TRBJ2-7; 11 bases are a match to TRBD2. J gave up 0 bases and V 2 bases, and 6 bases lay outside the gene matches. The CDR3 has 17 amino acids. Germline assignment: CDR1 MNHNS and CDR2 SASEGT. Written as DNA, the CDR3 is TGTGCCAGCAGTGAATTCGTTACTAGCGGGAGCTCCTACGAGCAGTACTTC. This sequence encodes CASSEFVTSGSSYEQYF.

The chain uses TRBV27 and TRBJ2-3; 10 bases align to TRBD1. CDR3 length: 16 residues. Germline loops: CDR1 MNHEY, CDR2 SMNVEV (reference sequence). V shed 2 bases, J shed 3 bases, and the junction held 5 bases outside the gene matches. In DNA form, the CDR3 reads TGTGCCAGCAGTTTAGAAGGGGACAGGGGAACAGATACGCAGTATTTT. Protein: CASSLEGDRGTDTQYF.

The chain carries TRBV29-1 and TRBJ2-7, with D unclear. Germline V CDR1 and CDR2: SQVTM, ANQGSEA. V lost 4 bases and J lost 0, with 13 bases in between. The CDR3 loop spans 14 amino acids. CDR3 sequence: CSVAYDPSSYEQYF. The CDR3 DNA reads as TGCAGCGTTGCTTACGACCCCAGCTCCTACGAGCAGTACTTC.

The CDR3 DNA sequence: TGTGCCATACGAATGACAGGGGCCAGCACAGATACGCAGTATTTT. Its protein product is CAIRMTGASTDTQYF. V usage is TRBV2 and J usage is TRBJ2-3; 8 bases are a match to TRBD1. There are 15 residues in the CDR3. J was trimmed by 0 bases and V by 10 bases; bases with no gene match: 9. CDR1 is SNHLY and CDR2 is FYNNEI in the germline V gene.

The chain couples TRBV25-1 to TRBJ1-2, with D uncertain. The CDR3 loop spans 12 amino acids. Trimming took 8 bases from V and 10 from J, leaving 17 bases between them. CDR1 and CDR2 from the germline V gene are MGHDK and SYGVNS. CDR3 sequence reads: CASLDNVENYTF. The DNA for the CDR3 is TGTGCCAGCTTAGACAACGTAGAGAACTACACCTTC.